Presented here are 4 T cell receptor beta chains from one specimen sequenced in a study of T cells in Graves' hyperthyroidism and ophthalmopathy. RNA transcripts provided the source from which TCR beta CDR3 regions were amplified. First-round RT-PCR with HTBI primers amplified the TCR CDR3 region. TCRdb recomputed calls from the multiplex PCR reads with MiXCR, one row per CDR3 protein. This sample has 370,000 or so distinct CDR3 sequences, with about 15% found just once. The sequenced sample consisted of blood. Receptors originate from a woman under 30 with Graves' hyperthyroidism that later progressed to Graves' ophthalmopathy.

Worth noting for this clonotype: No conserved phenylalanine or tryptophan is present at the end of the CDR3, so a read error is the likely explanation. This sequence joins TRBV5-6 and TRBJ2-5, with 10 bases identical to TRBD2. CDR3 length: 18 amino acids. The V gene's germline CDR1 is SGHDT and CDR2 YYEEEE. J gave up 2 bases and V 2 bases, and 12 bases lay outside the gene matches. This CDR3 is CASSFLLAGEVRQETQYL. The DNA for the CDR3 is TGTGCCAGCAGCTTCCTCCTAGCGGGAGAAGTGAGACAAGAGACCCAGTACCTC.

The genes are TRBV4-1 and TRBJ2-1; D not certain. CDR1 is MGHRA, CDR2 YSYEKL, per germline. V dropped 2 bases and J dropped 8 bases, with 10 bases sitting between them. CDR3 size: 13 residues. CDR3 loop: CASSQLGEYEQFF. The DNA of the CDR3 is TGCGCCAGCAGCCAACTCGGTGAATATGAGCAGTTCTTC.

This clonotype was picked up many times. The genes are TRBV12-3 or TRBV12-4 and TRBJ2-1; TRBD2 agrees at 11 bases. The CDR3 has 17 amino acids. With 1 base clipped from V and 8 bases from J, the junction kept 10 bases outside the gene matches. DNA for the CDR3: TGTGCCAGCAGTTTAGGGGGACTAGCGGACGGCTGGCATGAGCAGTTCTTC. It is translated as CASSLGGLADGWHEQFF.

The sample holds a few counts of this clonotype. The CDR3 DNA reads as TGTGCCAGCAGCTTGACGAACGGGGAGCTGTTTTTT. Its translation is CASSLTNGELFF. The V call is TRBV5-6, the J call TRBJ2-2; D remains unclear. V was cut by 1 base and J by 7 bases, with 5 bases left in between. Germline V gene sequence: CDR1 SGHDT, CDR2 YYEEEE. This CDR3 region has 12 residues.